A selection of T cell receptor beta chains follows, all from one sample in a study of response to subunit inactivated influenza vaccine. TCRdb called the RT-PCR reads again in MiXCR, with one record for every CDR3 protein. The sample contains fewer than 600,000 distinct CDR3 sequences, roughly 7.6% of which appear only once. The sample in question was PBMCs from blood, obtained 23 months after vaccination. Receptor source: a man aged 50-75 years who received an inactivated influenza vaccine. Each CDR3 is given with its conserved first and last residue.

>TRBV7-8|TRBJ2-1
CASSPMARSGSGEQFF
>TRBV9|TRBJ1-5
CASSVDDQEYQPQHF
>TRBV4-1|TRBJ2-7
CASSRQLSGSYEQYF
>TRBV12-3/TRBV12-4|TRBJ1-2
CASTARDRVTYGYTF
>TRBV5-1|TRBJ2-5
CASSLGGQLTGETQYF
>TRBV7-8|TRBJ1-4
CASSLGRGLGEKLFF
>TRBV7-9|TRBJ1-5
CASSLTGEQPQHF
>TRBV4-3|TRBJ2-7
CASSQDSLGRYEQYF
>TRBV28|TRBJ1-2
CASSRPRAIYGYTF
>TRBV5-1|TRBJ1-2
CASSLGTLGNYGYTF
>TRBV6-2/TRBV6-3|TRBJ1-5
CASSYDPGDQPQHF
>TRBV5-1|TRBJ2-5
CASSVLTGETQYF
>TRBV4-1|TRBJ2-1
CASSRTETGGAYNEQFF
>TRBV7-2|TRBJ1-4
CASSPGAGEEKLFF
>TRBV4-3|TRBJ2-1
CASSQDRAGGAYNEQFF
>TRBV5-5|TRBJ2-7
CASSGLGAGGWYEQYF
>TRBV27|TRBJ1-5
CASKSELDQPQHF
>TRBV27|TRBJ2-7
CASSSRDRGDYEQYF
>TRBV4-1|TRBJ2-1
CASSQGWSVGEQFF
>TRBV6-2/TRBV6-3|TRBJ2-1
CASSYSKSPYSYNEQFF
>TRBV4-2|TRBJ1-1
CASSQLTGADTEAFF
>TRBV7-9|TRBJ2-6
CASSPPGGGNGANVLTF
>TRBV5-1|TRBJ2-2
CASSLTGTPNTGELFF
>TRBV29-1|TRBJ2-2
CSVGKGAGELFF
>TRBV4-3|TRBJ2-3
CASSQEAADTQYF
>TRBV7-2|TRBJ2-1
CASTPGTVLIGEQFF
>TRBV5-1|TRBJ2-1
CASSLGQGAYEQFF
>TRBV12-3/TRBV12-4|TRBJ1-2
CASSFSGHYGYTF
>TRBV28|TRBJ2-5
CASSSSGPDGTQYF
>TRBV7-2|TRBJ2-7
CASSSGLAGSYEQYF
>TRBV4-3|TRBJ2-1
CASSQDSGGGLYNEQFF
>TRBV10-3|TRBJ2-7
CAISEFDEQYF
>TRBV4-1|TRBJ1-6
CASSQVWLRDRGSPLHF
>TRBV20-1|TRBJ1-5
CSARGHSNQPQHF
>TRBV11-2|TRBJ2-3
CASSLWAGGPDTQYF
>TRBV7-2|TRBJ2-7
CASSLASGREHEQYF
>TRBV6-2/TRBV6-3|TRBJ2-1
CAIGQVPNEQFF
>TRBV5-1|TRBJ2-1
CASSPAQSYNEQFF
>TRBV2|TRBJ2-7
CASSDGRGTYEQYF
>TRBV4-2|TRBJ1-2
CASSPPRVCSGLNYGYTF
>TRBV4-1|TRBJ2-3
CASRIASGGPRDTQYF
>TRBV10-3|TRBJ1-5
CAISDSFGQPQHF
>TRBV6-5|TRBJ1-2
CASSYRRTGGYGYTF
>TRBV7-8|TRBJ2-7
CASSLGIRPGAYEQYF
>TRBV30|TRBJ2-5
CAFNPDSWQETQYF
>TRBV28|TRBJ1-4
CASSPTGTGKEKLFF
>TRBV12-3/TRBV12-4|TRBJ2-1
CASKLEHSSYNEQFF
>TRBV6-1|TRBJ1-5
CASRKRENQPQHF
>TRBV5-5|TRBJ1-1
CASSWGQGAAIAFF
>TRBV18|TRBJ2-5
CASLLARQETQYF
>TRBV28|TRBJ2-5
CASSLTSGRAMTQETQYF
>TRBV10-1|TRBJ2-1
CASSDLAGEYNEQFF
>TRBV18|TRBJ1-4
CASSPPAGAREKLFF
>TRBV20-1|TRBJ2-5
CSSFPLAIWETQYF
>TRBV20-1|TRBJ2-1
CSARLRVDEQFF